This passage covers 7 T cell receptor beta chains from one sample sequenced in a study of beta chain features in type 1 diabetes. The isolated RNA, all of it, was reverse transcribed, so expressed TCRB transcripts were what got sequenced. Clones were sequenced by immunoSEQ multiplex PCR, and TCRdb holds only the in-frame ones, with some missing. In the table there are 200,000 to 250,000 clones, roughly a tenth of which are singletons. Material for sequencing was central memory CD4+ T cells from blood. Source of these receptors: a young man in good health.

The J gene is TRBJ1-2, the V gene TRBV29-1; the D gene is possibly TRBD1 (6 bases). Germline V CDR1 and CDR2: SQVTM, ANQGSEA. The length of the CDR3 is 16 residues. Trimming stripped 6 bases from V and 0 bases from J, with 20 bases between. The CDR3 loop reads CSVASSQGTANYGYTF. The CDR3 DNA reads as TGCAGCGTAGCCTCTTCACAGGGAACAGCTAACTATGGCTACACCTTC.

This clone was seen a handful of times. This chain links TRBV6-5 with TRBJ2-4; 7 nucleotides align to TRBD1. The CDR3 totals 13 residues. After removal of 7 bases from V and 5 bases from J, the junction contained 5 bases not matched to a gene. The germline CDR1 and CDR2 sequences are MNHEY and SVGAGI. The CDR3 DNA reads as TGTGCCAGCACGACAGGGTTCGAAAACATTCAGTACTTC. Amino acid sequence: CASTTGFENIQYF.

V and J are TRBV6-1 and TRBJ2-5; TRBD2 is a possible D gene (5 bases). The V gene's germline CDR1 is MNHNS and CDR2 SASEGT. The CDR3 is made up of 15 amino acids. The V end lost 8 bases, the J end lost 5 bases, and 21 bases lay between the germline ends. The chain's CDR3 is CASAPTRARGETQYF. The DNA of the CDR3 is TGTGCCAGCGCCCCCACTAGGGCACGAGGGGAGACCCAGTACTTC.

The chain employs TRBV6-6 and TRBJ2-7; 9 bases agree with TRBD2. This CDR3 is built from 14 residues. Germline V gene data show CDR1 as MNHNY and CDR2 as SVGAGI (reference sequence). V shed 7 bases and J 6 bases; nucleotides not matched to a gene: 10. CDR3 sequence: CASTLAGSLAEQYF. The CDR3 bases are TGTGCCAGCACCCTAGCGGGATCCCTGGCCGAGCAGTACTTC.

Sample share makes this clone medium-sized. Different DNA sequences within this sample yield the same CDR3. The chain uses TRBV7-6 and TRBJ2-7; no clear D gene. Between the trimmed V and J ends, which lost 5 bases and 6 bases, there was a span of 14 bases. Germline CDR1 reads SGHVS; CDR2 reads FNYEAQ. The CDR3 has 13 amino acids. The CDR3 DNA reads TGTGCCAGCAGCGGCCTTGCGGCTCGCGAGCAGTACTTC. Translating it yields CASSGLAAREQYF.

This clone occurred a few times. The chain recombines TRBV25-1 with TRBJ2-1; 10 bases match TRBD2. The germline CDR1 and CDR2 sequences are MGHDK and SYGVNS. The CDR3 runs to 16 residues. V shed 0 bases and J 9 bases; nucleotides not matched to a gene: 8. The CDR3 reads CASSEYSSGRAGEQFF. The CDR3, as DNA: TGTGCCAGCAGTGAATATTCGAGCGGGAGGGCTGGTGAGCAGTTCTTC.

The chain uses TRBV18 and TRBJ2-7; possibly TRBD1 for D (5 bases). V was pared by 1 base and J by 2 bases, with 6 bases between. This CDR3 spans 13 amino acids. CDR1 is KGHSH, CDR2 LQKENI, per germline. CDR3 amino acids: CASSPQGPYEQYF. The CDR3 nucleotides are TGTGCCAGCTCACCACAGGGGCCCTACGAGCAGTACTTC. The entire variable domain, with the rest obtained from reference TRBV18 and TRBJ2-7, is as follows: NAGVMQNPRHLVRRRGQEARLRCSPMKGHSHVYWYRQLPEEGLKFMVYLQKENIIDESGMPKERFSAEFPKEGPSILRIQQVVRGDSAAYFCASSPQGPYEQYFGPGTRLTVT.